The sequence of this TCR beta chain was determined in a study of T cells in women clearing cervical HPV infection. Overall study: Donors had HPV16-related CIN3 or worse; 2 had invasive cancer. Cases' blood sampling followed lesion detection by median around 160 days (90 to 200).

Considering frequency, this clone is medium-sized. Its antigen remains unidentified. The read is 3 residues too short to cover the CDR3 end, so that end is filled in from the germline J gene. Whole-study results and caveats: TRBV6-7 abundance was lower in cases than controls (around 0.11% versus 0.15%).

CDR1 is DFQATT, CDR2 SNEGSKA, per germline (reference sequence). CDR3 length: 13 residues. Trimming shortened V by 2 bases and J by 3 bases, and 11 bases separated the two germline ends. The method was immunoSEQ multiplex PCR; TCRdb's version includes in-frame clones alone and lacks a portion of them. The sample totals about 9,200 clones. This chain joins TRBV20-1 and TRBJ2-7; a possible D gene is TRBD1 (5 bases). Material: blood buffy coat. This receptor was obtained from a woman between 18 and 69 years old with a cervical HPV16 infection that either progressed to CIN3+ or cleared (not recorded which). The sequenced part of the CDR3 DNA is TGCAGTGCTAGATCGACAGTGGACTACGAG. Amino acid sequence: CSARSTVDYE. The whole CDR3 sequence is CSARSTVDYEQYF.